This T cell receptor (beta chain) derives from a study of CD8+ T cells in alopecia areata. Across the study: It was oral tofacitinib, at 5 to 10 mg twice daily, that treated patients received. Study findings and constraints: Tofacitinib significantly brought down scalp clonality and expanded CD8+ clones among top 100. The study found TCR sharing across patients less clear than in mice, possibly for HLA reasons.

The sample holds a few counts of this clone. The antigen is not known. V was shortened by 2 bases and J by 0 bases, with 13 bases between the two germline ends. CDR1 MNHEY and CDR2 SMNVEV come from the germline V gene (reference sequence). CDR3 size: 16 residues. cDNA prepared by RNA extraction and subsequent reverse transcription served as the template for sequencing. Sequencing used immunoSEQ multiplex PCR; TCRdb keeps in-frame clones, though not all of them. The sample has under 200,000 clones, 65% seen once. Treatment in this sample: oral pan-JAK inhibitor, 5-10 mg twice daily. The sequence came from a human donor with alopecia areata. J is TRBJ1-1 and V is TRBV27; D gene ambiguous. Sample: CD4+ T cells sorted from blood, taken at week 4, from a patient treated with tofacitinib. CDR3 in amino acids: CASSLRSRGMNTEAFF. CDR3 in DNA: TGTGCCAGCAGTTTAAGAAGTCGGGGTATGAACACTGAAGCTTTCTTT.